This TCR beta chain was retrieved from a study of cytomegalovirus exposure and HLA in healthy donors. The wider study: Earlier, fewer than 130 million unique TCR beta sequences were recovered from about 200 million T cells by an analysis.

V lost 1 base to trimming and J lost 1 base, with 7 bases between them. The CDR3 is 14 amino acids. Germline V gene data show CDR1 as SGHNT and CDR2 as YENEEA. The PCR employed 60 Vbeta primers together with 13 Jbeta primers. Libraries were prepared by immunoSEQ multiplex PCR; TCRdb keeps only in-frame clonotypes and omits some of them. The table has about 130,000 clones, about 78% seen once. Donors sampled were nominally healthy, though unrecorded immune exposures were likely. This clone occurred a few times. Its cognate antigen is unknown. Other DNA sequences within the sample encode an identical CDR3. Study conclusions and caveats: When a later analysis compared HLA-associated TCR beta chains with equally common others, the HLA-associated chains turned out to be more clonally expanded and to have lower generation probabilities. The records held CMV serostatus as the only immune exposure information.

V usage is TRBV11-3 and J usage is TRBJ1-1; D uncertain. The sample taken for sequencing was PBMCs. This TCR came from a female donor in good health and CMV-seronegative. The CDR3 DNA is TGTGCCAGCAGCTTAGGACGGGGGAACACTGAAGCTTTCTTT. The encoded protein is CASSLGRGNTEAFF.